A single sample is the source of the 5 T cell receptor beta chains below, sequenced in a study of cytomegalovirus exposure and HLA in healthy donors. A multiplex PCR was run with 60 Vbeta primers and 13 Jbeta primers. The assay was immunoSEQ multiplex PCR, and TCRdb's table has in-frame clones only and misses some. The repertoire table contains around 130,000 clones. The sequenced material came from PBMCs. The receptors were sampled from a woman in her 40s in good health and CMV-seronegative.

The chain carries TRBV7-8 and TRBJ1-5; tentatively, D is TRBD1 (6 bases). The CDR3 runs to 14 residues. Trimming stripped 1 base from V and 6 bases from J, with 10 bases between. CDR1 SGHVS and CDR2 FQNEAQ come from the germline V gene. CDR3 protein: CASSLVRGAQPQHF. In nucleotides, the CDR3 is TGTGCCAGCAGCTTAGTACGGGGGGCTCAGCCCCAGCATTTT.

The chain has TRBV9 and TRBJ2-3; perhaps TRBD2 as D (6 bases). Germline lookup yields CDR1 SGDLS and CDR2 YYNGEE. Trimming shortened V by 10 bases and J by 2 bases, and 11 bases separated the two germline ends. The CDR3 is made up of 12 amino acids. CDR3 residues: CACSGLTDTQYF. CDR3 bases: TGTGCCTGTTCGGGACTCACAGATACGCAGTATTTT.

The gene calls are TRBV7-9 and TRBJ2-1; TRBD2 aligns across 10 bases. The CDR3 is 17 residues long. The trim removed 1 base at V and 6 bases at J, leaving 9 bases unmatched. CDR1 and CDR2 from the germline V gene are SEHNR and FQNEAQ (reference sequence). The CDR3 DNA is TGTGCCAGCAGCTTAGTATGGTCTAGCGGGGGACCCAATGAGCAGTTCTTC. It yields the protein CASSLVWSSGGPNEQFF.

The CDR3: CASSLKNEQYF. CDR3 DNA sequence: TGTGCCAGTAGCCTAAAGAACGAGCAGTACTTC. The rearrangement uses TRBV19 and TRBJ2-7; D is uncertain. Germline V lookup: CDR1 LNHDA, CDR2 SQIVND (reference sequence). This CDR3 is built from 11 residues. The V and J ends lost 6 bases and 5 bases respectively, with 8 bases between them.

V and J are TRBV6-5 and TRBJ2-7; D gene unclear. Germline CDR1 MNHEY, CDR2 SVGAGI. This CDR3 spans 14 amino acids. V dropped 5 bases and J dropped 4 bases, with 15 bases sitting between them. The CDR3 DNA follows: TGTGCCAGCAGTCTAGAAATACCGGTGTACGAGCAGTACTTC. The encoded protein is CASSLEIPVYEQYF.